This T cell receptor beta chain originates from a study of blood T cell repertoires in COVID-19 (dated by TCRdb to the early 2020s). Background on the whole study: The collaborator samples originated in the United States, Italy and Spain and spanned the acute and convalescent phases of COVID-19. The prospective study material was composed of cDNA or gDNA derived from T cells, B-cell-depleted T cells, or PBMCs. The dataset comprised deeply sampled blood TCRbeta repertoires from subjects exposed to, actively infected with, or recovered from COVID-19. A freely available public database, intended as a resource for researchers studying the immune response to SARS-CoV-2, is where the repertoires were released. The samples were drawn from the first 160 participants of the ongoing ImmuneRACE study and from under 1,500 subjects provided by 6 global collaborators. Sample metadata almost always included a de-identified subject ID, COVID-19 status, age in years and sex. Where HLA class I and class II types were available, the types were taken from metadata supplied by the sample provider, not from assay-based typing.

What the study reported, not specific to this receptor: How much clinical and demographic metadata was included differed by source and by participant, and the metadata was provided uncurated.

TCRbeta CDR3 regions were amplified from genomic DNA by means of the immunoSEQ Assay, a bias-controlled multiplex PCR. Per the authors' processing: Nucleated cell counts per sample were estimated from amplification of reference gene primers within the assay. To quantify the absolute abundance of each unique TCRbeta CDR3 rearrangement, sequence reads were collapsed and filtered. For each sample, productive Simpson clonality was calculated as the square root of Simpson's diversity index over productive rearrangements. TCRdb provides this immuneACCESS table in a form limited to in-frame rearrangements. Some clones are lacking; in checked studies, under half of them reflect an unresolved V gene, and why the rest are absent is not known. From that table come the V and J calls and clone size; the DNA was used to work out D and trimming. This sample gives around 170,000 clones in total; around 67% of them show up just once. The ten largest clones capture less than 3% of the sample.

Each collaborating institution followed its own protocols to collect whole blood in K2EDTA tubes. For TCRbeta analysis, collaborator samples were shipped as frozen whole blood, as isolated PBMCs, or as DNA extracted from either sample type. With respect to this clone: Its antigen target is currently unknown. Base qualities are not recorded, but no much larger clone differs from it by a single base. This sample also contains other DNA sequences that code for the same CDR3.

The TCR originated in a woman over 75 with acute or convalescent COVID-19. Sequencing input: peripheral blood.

Here is the DNA: TGTGCCAGCTCACCAGGGACAGGGGGCAACTATGGCTACACCTTC. Translated, this gives CASSPGTGGNYGYTF. The chain was built from TRBV18 and TRBJ1-2, and 12 bases in between align with TRBD1. CDR1 and CDR2 are drawn from the germline V gene: KGHSH, LQKENI. Reading from cysteine to phenylalanine, the CDR3 counts 15 amino acids. Solely the CDR3 DNA is kept, with 45 bases framed from the first base. Clipping removes 2 bases from V and 2 bases from J, with 0 as the unmatched junction base count.